These T cell receptor beta chains were read from a single sample in a study of blood T cell repertoires in COVID-19. The repertoire was sequenced with immunoSEQ multiplex PCR; TCRdb's copy has only in-frame clones and lacks some. The sample lists fewer than 500,000 clones; 87% were seen once. The sample comprised PBMCs or T cells enriched from blood (not recorded which). Receptors were obtained from a young woman who had recovered from COVID-19. CDR3s include the opening cysteine and the closing phenylalanine or tryptophan. Fields, in order: clone size, J gene, V gene, D gene, CDR3 DNA, CDR3 protein. A D gene is named only where the DNA matches it firmly. For some rows the clone size is stated as once, few or many, or as a class when expanded; others skip it.

-,TRBJ2-1,TRBV30,-,TGTGCCTGGAGTCGGGGGGCGACCTACAATGAGCAGTTCTTC,CAWSRGATYNEQFF
-,TRBJ1-4,TRBV6-5,-,TGTGCCAGCAGTTACTCGTACTTTTCAACTAATGAAAAACTGTTTTTT,CASSYSYFSTNEKLFF
-,TRBJ2-4,TRBV24-1,-,TGTGCCACCAGTGGCAAACTAATAGCCAAAAACATTCAGTACTTC,CATSGKLIAKNIQYF
-,TRBJ2-2,TRBV5-1,TRBD1,TGCGCCACAACCGGGACAGCTGTCACCGGGGAGCTGTTTTTT,CATTGTAVTGELFF
-,TRBJ2-3,TRBV6-1,TRBD2,TGTGCCAGCAGTGGCCAGCGGGGGGGATGGACAGATACGCAGTATTTT,CASSGQRGGWTDTQYF
once,TRBJ2-5,TRBV3-1/TRBV3-2,TRBD2,TGTGCCAGCAGCTCCGGGGGGAGCGGGGGGTCGCCCTCCAGGGCCCAGTACTTC,CASSSGGSGGSPSRAQYF
few,TRBJ1-2,TRBV2,-,TGTGCCAGCAGTGAAGCGAGGGCTTCACCCTATGGCTACACCTTC,CASSEARASPYGYTF
-,TRBJ2-3,TRBV7-8,-,TGTGCCAGCAGCTTAAGGTCGGTACGGCTAGCTACGGGTACGCAGTATTTT,CASSLRSVRLATGTQYF
-,TRBJ2-7,TRBV7-2,TRBD1,TGTGCCAGCAGCCTCCCGGGACAGGGGAGCGAGCAGTACTTC,CASSLPGQGSEQYF
few,TRBJ1-1,TRBV19,-,TGTGCCAGTAGTATAGGTCTAGAGATCACTGAAGCTTTCTTT,CASSIGLEITEAFF
-,TRBJ2-3,TRBV23-1,-,TGCGCCAGCACGGAGGGGCGGGGGCACACTCCCTCCTCTAGCACAGATACGCAGTATTTT,CASTEGRGHTPSSSTDTQYF
-,TRBJ2-5,TRBV24-1,-,TGTGCCACCAGTGACCGCGCCGGGGGAAGTGAGACCCAGTACTTC,CATSDRAGGSETQYF
-,TRBJ2-7,TRBV6-5,TRBD1,TGTGCCAGCAGGGAGGGCGGACAGGGGAGCCACGAGCAGTACTTC,CASREGGQGSHEQYF
-,TRBJ1-1,TRBV3-1/TRBV3-2,-,TGTGCCAGCAGTCGAGGAGAGAACACTGAAGCTTTCTTT,CASSRGENTEAFF
-,TRBJ1-2,TRBV5-1,-,TGCGCCAGCCGCATTCAAGTGGAGGATGGCTACACCTTC,CASRIQVEDGYTF
-,TRBJ2-1,TRBV18,-,TGTGCCAGCTCACAGGCCGGGAGCAATGAGCAGTTCTTC,CASSQAGSNEQFF
-,TRBJ2-7,TRBV4-2,TRBD2,TGTGCCAGCAGCCAAGATCCCGGACTAGCGGGGTCCTACGAGCAGTACTTC,CASSQDPGLAGSYEQYF
-,TRBJ2-1,TRBV4-1,-,TGCGCCAGCAGCCAAGACAGGGTAGGTCGCTACAATGAGCAGTTCTTC,CASSQDRVGRYNEQFF
once,TRBJ1-5,TRBV28,TRBD1,TGTGCCAGCCGGGTTACAGGGGGCAGCAATCAGCCCCAGCATTTT,CASRVTGGSNQPQHF
-,TRBJ2-5,TRBV30,-,TGTGCCTGGAGTGAACAGGGCGGGGAGACCCAGTACTTC,CAWSEQGGETQYF
-,TRBJ1-6,TRBV15,-,TGTGCCACCAGCAGAGACAGGGGAGATTCACCCCTCCACTTT,CATSRDRGDSPLHF
-,TRBJ1-1,TRBV5-6,TRBD1,TGTGCCAGCAGCTTGGGGGACAGATTTGAAGCTTTCTTT,CASSLGDRFEAFF
-,TRBJ2-5,TRBV3-1/TRBV3-2,TRBD1,TGTGCCAGCAGCCGCGGACAGGGCGTAGAGACCCAGTACTTC,CASSRGQGVETQYF
-,TRBJ2-5,TRBV2,-,TGTGCCAGCAGTCTACGAGAGACCCAGTACTTC,CASSLRETQYF
-,TRBJ2-7,TRBV6-5,TRBD1,TGTGCCAGCAGCCTTACCCGGGACAGTTCCTACGAGCAGTACTTC,CASSLTRDSSYEQYF
-,TRBJ1-3,TRBV6-1,TRBD1,TGTGCCAGCAGTACCGGGACAGCTGGAAACACCATATATTTT,CASSTGTAGNTIYF
-,TRBJ1-3,TRBV5-1,-,TGCGCCAGCAGCTTGGGCGTTGACTCTGGAAACACCATATATTTT,CASSLGVDSGNTIYF
-,TRBJ1-2,TRBV7-9,TRBD1,TGTGCCAGCAGCTCCGGGACAGGGGGAGGATATGGCTACACCTTC,CASSSGTGGGYGYTF
once,TRBJ2-1,TRBV10-3,-,TGTGCCATCAGGGATGACTCGGGGAAAGAGCAGTTCTTC,CAIRDDSGKEQFF
-,TRBJ2-5,TRBV5-1,TRBD2,TGCGCCAGCAGCTTGGCCCTAGCGGGGGGGCCGGAGACCCAGTACTTC,CASSLALAGGPETQYF
once,TRBJ2-3,TRBV19,-,TGTGCCAGTAGTCGGGGTTACACAGATACGCAGTATTTT,CASSRGYTDTQYF
-,TRBJ1-4,TRBV28,-,TGTGCCAGCAGTTTAGGAGGGGAAGTAGGTGAAAAACTGTTTTTT,CASSLGGEVGEKLFF